This is a list of T cell receptor beta chains from one sample in a study of molecular identifiers for immune sequencing clone quantification. TCRdb passed the PCR reads through MiXCR, listing each CDR3 protein once. The data show about 40,000 distinct CDR3 sequences, under 20% seen once. The material sequenced was naive CD8+ T cells from blood, with Jurkat cell RNA spiked in. All receptors derive from a human donor in good health. Some libraries in this study had Jurkat cell RNA spiked in. Both conserved end residues are part of each CDR3. A D gene is named only where the DNA matches it firmly. Only part of the rows carry a size: once, few, many, or a class if the clone is expanded.

abundance: many
j_gene: TRBJ1-2
v_gene: TRBV4-2
d_gene: TRBD1
CDR3nt: TGTGCCAGCAGCCAAGATGGGACAGTGTATGGCTACACCTTC
CDR3aa: CASSQDGTVYGYTF

abundance: many
j_gene: TRBJ1-2
v_gene: TRBV7-9
d_gene: -
CDR3nt: TGTGCCAGCAGCTCACCCTGGCTTGGCTACACCTTC
CDR3aa: CASSSPWLGYTF

abundance: many
j_gene: TRBJ2-7
v_gene: TRBV13
d_gene: TRBD2
CDR3nt: TGTGCCAGCAGCCCCGGGACTACCCCGAGCGGGCAGTACTTC
CDR3aa: CASSPGTTPSGQYF

abundance: -
j_gene: TRBJ2-2
v_gene: TRBV27
d_gene: -
CDR3nt: TGTGCCAGCAGTTTCGGCCGTAACACCGGGGAGCTGTTTTTT
CDR3aa: CASSFGRNTGELFF

abundance: -
j_gene: TRBJ2-1
v_gene: TRBV3-1
d_gene: TRBD2
CDR3nt: TGTGCCAGCAGCCAAGAACCTAGCGGACCGCATGGTAATGAGCAGTTCTTC
CDR3aa: CASSQEPSGPHGNEQFF

abundance: many
j_gene: TRBJ2-2
v_gene: TRBV9
d_gene: TRBD1
CDR3nt: TGTGCCAGCAGCCCGCAGGGGGCTCCGAACACCGGGGAGCTGTTTTTT
CDR3aa: CASSPQGAPNTGELFF

abundance: medium-sized
j_gene: TRBJ2-7
v_gene: TRBV20-1
d_gene: -
CDR3nt: TGCAGTGCTAGAGATCGGCTACAGGGCACCTACGAGCAGTACTTC
CDR3aa: CSARDRLQGTYEQYF

abundance: -
j_gene: TRBJ2-1
v_gene: TRBV29-1
d_gene: -
CDR3nt: TGCAGCGTCATGGACGGCGAGCAGTTCTTC
CDR3aa: CSVMDGEQFF

abundance: -
j_gene: TRBJ1-1
v_gene: TRBV6-5
d_gene: TRBD1
CDR3nt: TGTGCCAGCAGTTCAACAGGGGGAAGCATGAACACTGAAGCTTTCTTT
CDR3aa: CASSSTGGSMNTEAFF

abundance: many
j_gene: TRBJ2-1
v_gene: TRBV24-1
d_gene: TRBD2
CDR3nt: TGTGCCACCAGTCCAATTCCCAGGGCGGGAGTTAAGAATGAGCAGTTCTTC
CDR3aa: CATSPIPRAGVKNEQFF

abundance: -
j_gene: TRBJ2-1
v_gene: TRBV6-5
d_gene: TRBD2
CDR3nt: TGTGCCAGCAGTTACTGGGGGGGCTCCTACAATGAGCAGTTCTTC
CDR3aa: CASSYWGGSYNEQFF